The 25 T cell receptor beta chains below come from one sample, sequenced in a study of human T cells and chemical hapten exposure. Time point defined: patch test 1, 2 weeks after DPC sensitization. The treatment denotes: therapeutic diphenylcyclopropenone sensitization with weekly scalp DPC. MiXCR, run by TCRdb on the RACE reads, gives a single entry per CDR3 protein. Among approximately 350,000 distinct CDR3 sequences listed, about 7% were seen once. Sequenced here: whole blood, sampled in connection with sensitization to the hapten diphenylcyclopropenone (DPC). These receptors were taken from a woman between 18 and 29 years old with alopecia areata. Some clones in this sample may be carry-over from other donors' samples.

In this sample, this clonotype turned up a few times. The rearrangement uses TRBV6-5 and TRBJ1-5; 7 bases are a match to TRBD1. The CDR3 extends over 19 amino acids. Germline assignment: CDR1 MNHEY and CDR2 SVGAGI. J gave up 2 bases and V 0 bases, and 13 bases lay outside the gene matches. The CDR3 DNA reads TGTGCCAGCAGTTACTCGAGTCAGGGGGTCTGGGATGGCAATCAGCCCCAGCATTTT. It yields the protein CASSYSSQGVWDGNQPQHF.

This clonotype was seen at least ten times. The rearrangement uses TRBV3-1 and TRBJ1-1; D is uncertain. The V gene lost 6 bases and the J gene lost 1 base, with 6 bases spanning the gap. The germline gives CDR1 LGHDT, CDR2 YNNKEL (reference sequence). This CDR3 region has 12 residues. The CDR3 spells CASSHWNTEAFF. CDR3 coding DNA: TGTGCCAGCAGTCATTGGAACACTGAAGCTTTCTTT. The full variable domain, its missing parts supplied by reference TRBV3-1 and TRBJ1-1, is DTAVSQTPKYLVTQMGNDKSIKCEQNLGHDTMYWYKQDSKKFLKIMFSYNNKELIINETVPNRFSPKSPDKAHLNLHINSLELGDSAVYFCASSHWNTEAFFGQGTRLTVV.

This clonotype was picked up a small number of times. The chain recombines TRBV18 with TRBJ1-5, with unresolved D. Germline V CDR1 and CDR2: KGHSH, LQKENI. This CDR3 comprises 17 residues. V was clipped by 0 bases and J by 0 bases, with 12 bases between them. CDR3 amino acids: CASSPPNWEDSNQPQHF. In nucleotides, the CDR3 is TGTGCCAGCTCACCACCTAACTGGGAAGATAGCAATCAGCCCCAGCATTTT.

The sample holds many counts of this clonotype. V and J are TRBV15 and TRBJ2-3; TRBD2 matches at 12 bases. CDR3 length: 17 amino acids. Per the germline V gene, CDR1 is LNHNV and CDR2 is YYDKDF (reference sequence). The trim removed 1 base at V and 2 bases at J, leaving 4 bases unmatched. This chain's CDR3 is CATSRASSGGVTDTQYF. Written as DNA, the CDR3 is TGTGCCACCAGCAGAGCCTCTAGCGGGGGGGTCACAGATACGCAGTATTTT.

The chain recombines TRBV10-3 with TRBJ2-3, with 10 bases identical to TRBD1. Germline V gene sequence: CDR1 ENHRY, CDR2 SYGVKD. The CDR3 totals 14 residues. With V trimmed by 10 bases and J by 2 bases, 6 bases remained unmatched. The CDR3 DNA sequence: TGTGCCACCACCGGGACAGGGGTCACAGATACGCAGTATTTT. This sequence encodes CATTGTGVTDTQYF.

This clonotype was observed a handful of times. This chain's CDR3 is CASRQPQGLGELFF. As DNA, the CDR3 is TGTGCCAGCAGACAACCACAGGGTCTGGGGGAGCTGTTTTTT. J is TRBJ2-2 and V is TRBV6-2 or TRBV6-3, with D possibly TRBD1 on 6 matching bases. CDR3 length: 14 residues. Germline CDR1 MNHEY, CDR2 SVGEGT. Trimming removed 6 bases at V and 8 bases at J, with 16 bases between.

This clonotype was seen ten or more times. The chain is built from TRBV20-1 and TRBJ2-1, with 12 bases that match TRBD2. CDR1 is DFQATT and CDR2 is SNEGSKA in the germline V gene (reference sequence). This CDR3 is built from 15 residues. The V gene end was trimmed by 4 bases and the J gene end by 6 bases; junction bases not matched to a gene: 7. CDR3 residues: CSATWTSGVLNEQFF. The CDR3 DNA reads TGCAGTGCTACCTGGACTAGCGGGGTCCTCAATGAGCAGTTCTTC.

In its sample, this clonotype was seen many times. The gene calls are TRBV7-3 and TRBJ1-1; maybe TRBD1 (5 bases). In germline, CDR1 is SGHTA, CDR2 FQGTGA. This CDR3 contains 13 residues. V lost 7 bases and J lost 3, with 12 bases in between. This CDR3 reads CASTLGRDTEAFF. In nucleotides, the CDR3 is TGTGCCAGCACCCTAGGCAGGGACACTGAAGCTTTCTTT.

This clonotype was detected a few times. This chain joins TRBV20-1 and TRBJ2-7, with 7 bases fitting TRBD1. In germline, CDR1 is DFQATT, CDR2 SNEGSKA (reference sequence). This CDR3 comprises 14 residues. Trimming took 5 bases from V and 1 from J; bases not matched to a gene: 8. DNA of the CDR3: TGCAGTGCTGAGTCCGGGACAGATTCCTACGAGCAGTACTTC. As protein: CSAESGTDSYEQYF.

Only a few counts were recorded for this clonotype. The gene calls are TRBV6-1 and TRBJ1-4, with D possibly TRBD1 on 5 matching bases. The germline gives CDR1 MNHNS, CDR2 SASEGT. Trimming shortened V by 3 bases and J by 4 bases, and 9 bases separated the two germline ends. CDR3 length equals 14 residues. This CDR3 reads CASSEGRINEKLFF. The CDR3 DNA sequence: TGTGCCAGCAGTGAGGGGCGGATTAATGAAAAACTGTTTTTT.

The table lists this clonotype with many counts. CDR3 sequence (DNA): TGCAGTGCCGTAATGAACTCCAATTCACCCCTCCACTTT. Its translation is CSAVMNSNSPLHF. The rearrangement uses TRBV20-1 and TRBJ1-6; D ambiguous. The CDR3 loop spans 13 amino acids. Trimming shortened V by 6 bases and J by 7 bases, and 13 bases separated the two germline ends. Germline V CDR1 and CDR2: DFQATT, SNEGSKA (reference sequence).

The chain joins TRBV20-1 to TRBJ1-2; D perhaps matches TRBD1 (6 bases). The V end lost 3 bases, the J end lost 7 bases, and 9 bases lay between the germline ends. The germline gives CDR1 DFQATT, CDR2 SNEGSKA (reference sequence). The CDR3 loop spans 11 amino acids. Here the CDR3 reads CSARGAPGYTF. The CDR3 coding sequence is TGCAGTGCTAGGGGGGCGCCTGGCTACACCTTC.

This clonotype was counted between two and nine times. The chain recombines TRBV5-6 with TRBJ1-6, with a tentative D call TRBD1 (5 bases). Deletions cut 0 bases from V and 5 bases from J, with 9 bases between. Germline lookup yields CDR1 SGHDT and CDR2 YYEEEE. The CDR3 loop spans 15 amino acids. CDR3 sequence reads: CASSLGQNHNSPLHF. The DNA of the CDR3 is TGTGCCAGCAGCTTGGGACAGAACCATAATTCACCCCTCCACTTT.

This clonotype was seen many times. The chain is built from TRBV29-1 and TRBJ2-1; no clear D gene. Germline V gene data show CDR1 as SQVTM and CDR2 as ANQGSEA. The V and J ends lost 7 bases and 0 bases respectively, with 10 bases between them. This CDR3 spans 13 amino acids. CDR3 sequence: CSEGRGSYNEQFF. CDR3 DNA: TGCAGCGAAGGACGAGGCTCCTACAATGAGCAGTTCTTC.

The chain employs TRBV15 and TRBJ1-6, with D possibly TRBD1 on 6 matching bases. V was trimmed by 0 bases and J by 6 bases, leaving 9 bases between them. The CDR3 sequence is 15 residues long. Germline V gene lookup returns CDR1 LNHNV and CDR2 YYDKDF (reference sequence). The CDR3 coding sequence is TGTGCCACCAGCAGAGATCCGGACAGTAATTCACCCCTCCACTTT. This sequence encodes CATSRDPDSNSPLHF.

The table lists this clonotype with many counts. This chain joins TRBV29-1 and TRBJ1-1; 10 bases are a match to TRBD1. CDR3 length equals 13 residues. The V gene end was trimmed by 5 bases and the J gene end by 7 bases; junction bases not matched to a gene: 7. CDR1 SQVTM and CDR2 ANQGSEA come from the germline V gene. The CDR3 coding sequence is TGCAGCGTTCCAGGGACAGGGGTCCGTGAAGCTTTCTTT. This sequence encodes CSVPGTGVREAFF.

This clonotype was recorded at least ten times. The V and J genes are TRBV7-9 and TRBJ2-5, with 10 bases identical to TRBD2. The V segment lost 2 bases and the J segment 3 bases; nucleotides outside the gene matches: 3. The germline gives CDR1 SEHNR, CDR2 FQNEAQ (reference sequence). This CDR3 comprises 15 residues. The CDR3 protein is CASSLSGGAEETQYF. As DNA, the CDR3 is TGTGCCAGCAGCTTAAGCGGGGGGGCCGAAGAGACCCAGTACTTC.

This clonotype was detected ten times or more. The chain joins TRBV7-3 to TRBJ2-2; D tentatively reads TRBD1 or TRBD2 (6 bases each). Germline assignment: CDR1 SGHTA and CDR2 FQGTGA. V gave up 5 bases and J gave up 0 bases, with 10 bases separating them. The CDR3 totals 15 residues. In DNA, the CDR3 is TGTGCCAGCAGCCTTAGGGGGGCGAACACCGGGGAGCTGTTTTTT. Translating gives CASSLRGANTGELFF.

This clonotype was observed many times. The rearrangement uses TRBV13 and TRBJ1-1; 8 bases are a match to TRBD1. Trimming removed 5 bases from V and 6 bases from J; junction bases left unmatched: 14. Per germline, CDR1 PRHDT and CDR2 FYEKMQ (reference sequence). This CDR3 region has 16 residues. CDR3 protein: CASSLTGRTGRPEAFF. The CDR3 nucleotides read TGTGCCAGCAGCCTAACCGGCCGGACAGGGAGGCCTGAAGCTTTCTTT.

This clonotype came up many times. CDR3 bases: TGTGCCAGCAGCAGCGGGGGGGCGATGGGGAATGAGCAGTTCTTC. This gives the protein CASSSGGAMGNEQFF. V and J are TRBV7-2 and TRBJ2-1; 10 bases align to TRBD2. Per germline, CDR1 SGHTA and CDR2 FQGNSA. The CDR3 loop spans 15 amino acids. The ends lost 5 bases at V and 7 bases at J; junction bases unmatched: 8.

This clonotype was observed many times. The chain has TRBV6-4 and TRBJ2-3; 7 bases match TRBD2. V trimming: 3 bases; J trimming: 4 bases; junction bases outside the gene matches: 4. CDR1 MRHNA and CDR2 SNTAGT come from the germline V gene. This CDR3 is 14 amino acids long. The CDR3 protein is CASSESGEADTQYF. The CDR3 DNA follows: TGTGCCAGCAGTGAAAGCGGGGAGGCAGATACGCAGTATTTT.

The CDR3 bases are TGTGCCAGCAGTGGACAGGGGCGGAATGAGCAGTTCTTC. It codes for CASSGQGRNEQFF. The rearrangement joins TRBV27 to TRBJ2-1; 9 bases fit TRBD1. Trimming removed 5 bases from V and 7 bases from J; junction bases left unmatched: 3. From germline, CDR1 is MNHEY and CDR2 SMNVEV (reference sequence). This CDR3 contains 13 residues.

This chain uses TRBV13 with TRBJ2-7, with D perhaps matching TRBD1 or TRBD2 (5 bases each). Trimming took 1 base from V and 0 from J, leaving 16 bases between them. The CDR3 runs to 17 residues. Germline CDR1 reads PRHDT; CDR2 reads FYEKMQ (reference sequence). The CDR3 loop reads CASSLANSGQSSYEQYF. In DNA, the CDR3 is TGTGCCAGCAGCTTAGCAAATTCGGGGCAAAGCTCCTACGAGCAGTACTTC.

The V call is TRBV20-1, the J call TRBJ2-7, with 7 bases lining up with TRBD2. The CDR3 totals 18 residues. Looked up from germline, CDR1 is DFQATT and CDR2 is SNEGSKA (reference sequence). Unmatched junction bases numbered 14, after V lost 0 bases and J lost 0 bases. This chain's CDR3 is CSAREAIPLAANSYEQYF. The CDR3 DNA is TGCAGTGCTAGAGAGGCAATACCTCTAGCGGCTAACTCCTACGAGCAGTACTTC.

The V call is TRBV7-9, the J call TRBJ1-4, with D maybe TRBD1 (5 bases). Trimming removed 4 bases from V and 10 bases from J, with 16 bases in between. The CDR3 sequence is 14 residues long. Germline V gene data show CDR1 as SEHNR and CDR2 as FQNEAQ (reference sequence). CDR3 DNA sequence: TGTGCCAGCAGCTCTGGCGGGACCCTCGGAAAACTGTTTTTT. Protein sequence: CASSSGGTLGKLFF. Using reference TRBV7-9 and TRBJ1-4 for the parts outside the CDR3, the full variable domain is DTGVSQNPRHKITKRGQNVTFRCDPISEHNRLYWYRQTLGQGPEFLTYFQNEAQLEKSRLLSDRFSAERPKGSFSTLEIQRTEQGDSAMYLCASSSGGTLGKLFFGSGTQLSVL.